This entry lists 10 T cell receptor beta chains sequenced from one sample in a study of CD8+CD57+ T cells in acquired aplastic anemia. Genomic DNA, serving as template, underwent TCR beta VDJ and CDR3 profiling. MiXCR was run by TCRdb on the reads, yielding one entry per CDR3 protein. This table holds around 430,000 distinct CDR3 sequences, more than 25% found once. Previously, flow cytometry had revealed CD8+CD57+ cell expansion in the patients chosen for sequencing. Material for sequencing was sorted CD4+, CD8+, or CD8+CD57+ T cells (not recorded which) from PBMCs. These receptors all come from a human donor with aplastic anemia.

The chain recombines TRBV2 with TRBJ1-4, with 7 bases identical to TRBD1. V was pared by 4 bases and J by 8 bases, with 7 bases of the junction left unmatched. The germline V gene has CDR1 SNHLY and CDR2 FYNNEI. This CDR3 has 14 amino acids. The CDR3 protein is CASSAQGREEKLFF. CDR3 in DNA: TGTGCCAGCAGTGCACAGGGGCGTGAGGAAAAACTGTTTTTT.

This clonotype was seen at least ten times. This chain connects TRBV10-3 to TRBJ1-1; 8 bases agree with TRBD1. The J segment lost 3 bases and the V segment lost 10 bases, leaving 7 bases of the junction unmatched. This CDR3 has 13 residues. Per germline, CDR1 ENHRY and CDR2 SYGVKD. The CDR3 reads CASEGQGDTEAFF. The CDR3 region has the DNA TGTGCCAGCGAAGGACAGGGCGACACTGAAGCTTTCTTT.

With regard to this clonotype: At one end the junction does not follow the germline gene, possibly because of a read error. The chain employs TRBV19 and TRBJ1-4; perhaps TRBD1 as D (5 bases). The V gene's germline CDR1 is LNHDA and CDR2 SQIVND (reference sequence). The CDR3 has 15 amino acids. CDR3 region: CASKEYLGANEKLFF. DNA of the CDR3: TGCGCCAGCAAGGAGTATCTAGGGGCTAATGAAAAACTGTTTTTT. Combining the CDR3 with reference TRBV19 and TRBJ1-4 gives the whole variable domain DGGITQSPKYLFRKEGQNVTLSCEQNLNHDAMYWYRQDPGQGLRLIYYSQIVNDFQKGDIAEGYSVSREKKESFPLTVTSAQKNPTAFYLCASKEYLGANEKLFFGSGTQLSVL.

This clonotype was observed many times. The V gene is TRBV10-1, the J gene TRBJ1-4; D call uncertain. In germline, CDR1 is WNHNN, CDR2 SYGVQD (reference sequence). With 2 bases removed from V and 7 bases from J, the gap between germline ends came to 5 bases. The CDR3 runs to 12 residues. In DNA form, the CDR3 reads TGCGCCAGCAGTGAGCACTGTGAAAAACTGTTTTTT. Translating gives CASSEHCEKLFF.

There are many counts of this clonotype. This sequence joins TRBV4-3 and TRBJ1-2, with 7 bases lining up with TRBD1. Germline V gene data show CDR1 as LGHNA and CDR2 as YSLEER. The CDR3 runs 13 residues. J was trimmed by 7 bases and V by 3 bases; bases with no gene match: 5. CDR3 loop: CASSQQTGAGYTF. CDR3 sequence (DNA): TGCGCCAGCAGCCAGCAAACAGGGGCTGGCTACACCTTC.

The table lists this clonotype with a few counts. The CDR3 sequence: CASSFLGHGVYEQYF. CDR3 bases: TGTGCCAGCAGTTTTTTGGGACATGGGGTCTACGAGCAGTACTTC. V is TRBV12-3 or TRBV12-4 and J is TRBJ2-7; possible D gene TRBD1, 6 bases. The CDR3 loop spans 15 amino acids. V lost 3 bases and J 3 bases, leaving 15 bases between the germline ends.

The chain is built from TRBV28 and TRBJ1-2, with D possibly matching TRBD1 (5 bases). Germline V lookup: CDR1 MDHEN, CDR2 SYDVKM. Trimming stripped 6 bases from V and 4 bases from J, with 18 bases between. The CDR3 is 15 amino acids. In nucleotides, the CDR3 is TGTGCCAGCAGCCGTATGGTATGGGGGTTCTATGGCTACACCTTC. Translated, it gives CASSRMVWGFYGYTF.

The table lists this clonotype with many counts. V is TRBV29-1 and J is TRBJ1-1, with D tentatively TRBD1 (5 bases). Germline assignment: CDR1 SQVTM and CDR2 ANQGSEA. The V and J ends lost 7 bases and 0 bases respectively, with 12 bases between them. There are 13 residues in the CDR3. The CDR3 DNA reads TGCAGCGGGAAAACCAGGGTGAACACTGAAGCTTTCTTT. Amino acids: CSGKTRVNTEAFF.

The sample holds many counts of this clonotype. The CDR3 DNA sequence: TGCAGTGCCTCCGGGACTAGCGGGGGAACAGAGACCCAGTACTTC. Protein sequence: CSASGTSGGTETQYF. V gene TRBV20-1 combines with J gene TRBJ2-5; 14 bases match TRBD2. CDR1 is DFQATT and CDR2 is SNEGSKA in the germline V gene (reference sequence). The CDR3 contains 15 residues. V lost 6 bases, J lost 4 bases, and 7 bases stayed unmatched.

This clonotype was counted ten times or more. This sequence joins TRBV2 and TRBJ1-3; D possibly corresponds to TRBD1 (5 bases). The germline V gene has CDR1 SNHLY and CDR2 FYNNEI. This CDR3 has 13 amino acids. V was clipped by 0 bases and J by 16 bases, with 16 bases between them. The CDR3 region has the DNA TGTGCCAGCAGTGAAGCGCCGGGCAGGGTGGGGTATTTT. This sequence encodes CASSEAPGRVGYF. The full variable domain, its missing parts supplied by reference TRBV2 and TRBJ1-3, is EPEVTQTPSHQVTQMGQEVILRCVPISNHLYFYWYRQILGQKVEFLVSFYNNEISEKSEIFDDQFSVERPDGSNFTLKIRSTKLEDSAMYFCASSEAPGRVGYFGEGSWLTVV.